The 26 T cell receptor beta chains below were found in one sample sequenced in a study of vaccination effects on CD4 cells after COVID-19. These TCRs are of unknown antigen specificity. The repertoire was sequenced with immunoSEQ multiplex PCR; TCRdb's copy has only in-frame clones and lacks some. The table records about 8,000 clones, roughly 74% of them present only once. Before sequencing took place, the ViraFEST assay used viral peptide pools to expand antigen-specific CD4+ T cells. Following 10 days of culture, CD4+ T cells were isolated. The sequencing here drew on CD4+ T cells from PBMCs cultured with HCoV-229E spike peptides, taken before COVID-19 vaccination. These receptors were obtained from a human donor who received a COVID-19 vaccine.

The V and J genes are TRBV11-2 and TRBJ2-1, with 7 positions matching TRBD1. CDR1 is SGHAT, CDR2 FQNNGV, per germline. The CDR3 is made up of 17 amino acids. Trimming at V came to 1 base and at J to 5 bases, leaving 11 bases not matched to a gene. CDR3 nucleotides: TGTGCCAGCAGCTTAGGAAGAGGACAGGACAGAAACAATGAGCAGTTCTTC. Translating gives CASSLGRGQDRNNEQFF.

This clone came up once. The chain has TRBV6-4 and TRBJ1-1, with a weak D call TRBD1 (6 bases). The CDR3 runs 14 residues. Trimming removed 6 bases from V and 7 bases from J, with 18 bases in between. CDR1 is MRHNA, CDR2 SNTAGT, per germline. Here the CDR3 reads CASRRGAGASEAFF. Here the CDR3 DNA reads TGTGCCAGCAGACGTGGGGCAGGGGCGAGTGAAGCTTTCTTT.

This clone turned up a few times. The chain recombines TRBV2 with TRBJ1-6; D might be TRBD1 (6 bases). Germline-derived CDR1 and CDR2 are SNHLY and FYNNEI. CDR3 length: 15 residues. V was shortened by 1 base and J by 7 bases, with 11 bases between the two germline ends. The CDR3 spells CASSEVRGWNSPLHF. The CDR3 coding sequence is TGTGCCAGCAGTGAAGTCAGGGGATGGAATTCACCCCTCCACTTT.

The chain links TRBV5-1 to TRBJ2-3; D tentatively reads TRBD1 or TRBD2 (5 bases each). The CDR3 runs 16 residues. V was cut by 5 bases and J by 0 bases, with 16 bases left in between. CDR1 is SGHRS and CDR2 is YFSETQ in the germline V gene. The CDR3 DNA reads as TGCGCCAGCAGTGATGGGACGTCGGAGAGCACAGATACGCAGTATTTT. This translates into CASSDGTSESTDTQYF.

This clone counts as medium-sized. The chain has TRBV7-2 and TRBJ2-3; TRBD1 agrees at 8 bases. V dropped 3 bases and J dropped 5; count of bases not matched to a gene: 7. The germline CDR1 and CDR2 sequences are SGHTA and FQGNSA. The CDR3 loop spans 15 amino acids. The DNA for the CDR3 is TGTGCCAGCAGCTTGGGCCAGGGGGCGGTAGATACGCAGTATTTT. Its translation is CASSLGQGAVDTQYF.

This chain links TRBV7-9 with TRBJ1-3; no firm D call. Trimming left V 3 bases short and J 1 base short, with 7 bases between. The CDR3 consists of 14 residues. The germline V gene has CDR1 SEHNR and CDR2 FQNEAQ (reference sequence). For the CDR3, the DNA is TGTGCCAGCAGCTTGGCCGTTTCTGGAAACACCATATATTTT. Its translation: CASSLAVSGNTIYF.

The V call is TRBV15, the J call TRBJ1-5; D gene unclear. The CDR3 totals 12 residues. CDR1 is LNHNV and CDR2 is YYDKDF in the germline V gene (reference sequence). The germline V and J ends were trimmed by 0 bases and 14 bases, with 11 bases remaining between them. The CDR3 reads CATSRDRTLEHF. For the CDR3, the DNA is TGTGCCACCAGCAGAGACCGGACCCTAGAGCATTTT.

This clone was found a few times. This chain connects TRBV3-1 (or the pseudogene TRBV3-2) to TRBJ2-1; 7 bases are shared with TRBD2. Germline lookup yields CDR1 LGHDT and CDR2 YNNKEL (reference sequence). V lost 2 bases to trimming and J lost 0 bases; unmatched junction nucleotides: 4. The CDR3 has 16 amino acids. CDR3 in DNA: TGTGCCAGCAGCCAATCCGGGGGGAGCTCCTACAATGAGCAGTTCTTC. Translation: CASSQSGGSSYNEQFF.

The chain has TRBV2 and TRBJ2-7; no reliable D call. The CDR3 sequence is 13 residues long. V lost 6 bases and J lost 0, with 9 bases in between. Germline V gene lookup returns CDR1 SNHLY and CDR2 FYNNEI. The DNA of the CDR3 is TGTGCCAGCAGAAAATACACCTCCTACGAGCAGTACTTC. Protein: CASRKYTSYEQYF.

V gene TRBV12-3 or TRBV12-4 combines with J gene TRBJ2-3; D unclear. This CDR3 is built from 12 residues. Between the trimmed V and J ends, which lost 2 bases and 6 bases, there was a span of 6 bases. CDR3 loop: CASSLFGDTQYF. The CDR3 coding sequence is TGTGCCAGCAGTTTATTCGGGGATACGCAGTATTTT.

For the CDR3, the DNA is TGTGCCAGCAGCCAAGGGGGAACTAGAGCTTTCTTT. Translated: CASSQGGTRAFF. This sequence joins TRBV14 and TRBJ1-1; D remains unclear. CDR1 SGHDN and CDR2 FVKESK come from the germline V gene. V was cut by 1 base and J by 10 bases, with 10 bases left in between. The CDR3 is 12 amino acids.

CDR3 protein: CASMGAGGLLEQYF. The CDR3 DNA is TGTGCCAGCATGGGGGCGGGAGGACTCTTGGAGCAGTACTTC. The rearrangement joins TRBV6-5 to TRBJ2-7; 8 bases match TRBD2. Germline loops: CDR1 MNHEY, CDR2 SVGAGI. The V and J ends lost 7 bases and 7 bases, in that order; junction bases with no gene match: 12. The CDR3 has 14 amino acids.

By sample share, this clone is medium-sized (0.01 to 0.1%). In DNA form, the CDR3 reads TGTGCCAGCAGCCCCTACGCTCGGACGGCCTATGGCTACACCTTC. Protein: CASSPYARTAYGYTF. The chain recombines TRBV7-9 with TRBJ1-2; D gene unclear. The V gene's germline CDR1 is SEHNR and CDR2 FQNEAQ (reference sequence). V was pared by 5 bases and J by 4 bases, with 17 bases between. The CDR3 spans 15 residues. The whole variable domain, filled in from reference TRBV7-9 and TRBJ1-2, reads DTGVSQNPRHKITKRGQNVTFRCDPISEHNRLYWYRQTLGQGPEFLTYFQNEAQLEKSRLLSDRFSAERPKGSFSTLEIQRTEQGDSAMYLCASSPYARTAYGYTFGSGTRLTVV.

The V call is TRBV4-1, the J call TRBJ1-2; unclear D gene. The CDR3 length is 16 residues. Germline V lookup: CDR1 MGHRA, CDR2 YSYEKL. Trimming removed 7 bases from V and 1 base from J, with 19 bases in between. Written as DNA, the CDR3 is TGCGCCAGCAACCCCCAAGAGATGGGATTTAACTATGGCTACACCTTC. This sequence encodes CASNPQEMGFNYGYTF.

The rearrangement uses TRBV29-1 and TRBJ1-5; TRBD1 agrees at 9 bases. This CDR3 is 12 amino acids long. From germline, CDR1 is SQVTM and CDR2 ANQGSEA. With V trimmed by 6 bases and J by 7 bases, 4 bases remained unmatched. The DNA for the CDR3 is TGCAGCGTAGGACAGGGGCGACAGCCCCAGCATTTT. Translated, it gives CSVGQGRQPQHF. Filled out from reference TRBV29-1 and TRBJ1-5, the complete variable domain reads SAVISQKPSRDICQRGTSLTIQCQVDSQVTMMFWYRQQPGQSLTLIATANQGSEATYESGFVIDKFPISRPNLTFSTLTVSNMSPEDSSIYLCSVGQGRQPQHFGDGTRLSIL.

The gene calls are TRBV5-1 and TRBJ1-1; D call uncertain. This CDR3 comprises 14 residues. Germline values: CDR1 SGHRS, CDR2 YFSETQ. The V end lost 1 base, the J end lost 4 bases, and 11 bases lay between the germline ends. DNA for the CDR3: TGCGCCAGCAGCTTGCGTCCGGGTGGCACTGAAGCTTTCTTT. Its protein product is CASSLRPGGTEAFF.

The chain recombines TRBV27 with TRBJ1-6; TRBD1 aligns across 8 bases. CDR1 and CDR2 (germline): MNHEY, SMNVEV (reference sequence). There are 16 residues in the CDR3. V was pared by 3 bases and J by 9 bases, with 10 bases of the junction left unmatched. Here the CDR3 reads CASSFAGTGRLSPLHF. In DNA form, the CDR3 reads TGTGCCAGCAGTTTTGCCGGGACAGGTCGGCTTTCACCCCTCCACTTT.

The chain's CDR3 is CASSNQMNTEAFF. CDR3 nucleotides: TGTGCCAGCAGCAACCAGATGAACACTGAAGCTTTCTTT. The chain combines TRBV6-5 with TRBJ1-1; no reliable D call. Per the germline V gene, CDR1 is MNHEY and CDR2 is SVGAGI. Trimming cost V 6 bases and J 0 bases, with 8 bases left between them. CDR3 size: 13 residues.

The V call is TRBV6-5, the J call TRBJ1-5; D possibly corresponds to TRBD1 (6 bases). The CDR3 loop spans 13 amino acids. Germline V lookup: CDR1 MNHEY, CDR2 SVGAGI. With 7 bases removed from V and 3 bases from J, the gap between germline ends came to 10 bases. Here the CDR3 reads CASMGQLNQPQHF. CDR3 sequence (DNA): TGTGCCAGCATGGGACAACTCAATCAGCCCCAGCATTTT.

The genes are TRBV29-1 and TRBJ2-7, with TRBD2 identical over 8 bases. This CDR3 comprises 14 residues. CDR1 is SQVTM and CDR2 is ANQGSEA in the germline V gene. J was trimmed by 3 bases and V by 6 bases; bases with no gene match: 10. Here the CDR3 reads CSVRKGTSGYEQYF. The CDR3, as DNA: TGCAGCGTCCGCAAGGGTACTAGCGGCTACGAGCAGTACTTC.

The CDR3 DNA reads as TGTGCCAGCAGGGGCTCGTTCTCTGGAAACACCATATATTTT. Translation: CASRGSFSGNTIYF. This chain joins TRBV6-5 and TRBJ1-3; D unresolved. V lost 6 bases, J lost 0 bases, and 9 bases lay in between. Germline V gene lookup returns CDR1 MNHEY and CDR2 SVGAGI. There are 14 residues in the CDR3.

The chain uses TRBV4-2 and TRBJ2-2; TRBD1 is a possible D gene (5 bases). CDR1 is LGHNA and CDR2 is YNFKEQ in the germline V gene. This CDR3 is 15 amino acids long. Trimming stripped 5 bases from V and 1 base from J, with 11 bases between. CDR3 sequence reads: CASSAPTGNTGELFF. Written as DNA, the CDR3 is TGTGCCAGCAGCGCACCCACAGGGAACACCGGGGAGCTGTTTTTT.

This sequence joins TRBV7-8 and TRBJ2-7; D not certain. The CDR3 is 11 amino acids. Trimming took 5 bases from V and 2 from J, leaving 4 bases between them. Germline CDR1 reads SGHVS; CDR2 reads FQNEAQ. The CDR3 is CASSRAYEQYF. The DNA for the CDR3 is TGTGCCAGCAGCCGGGCCTACGAGCAGTACTTC.

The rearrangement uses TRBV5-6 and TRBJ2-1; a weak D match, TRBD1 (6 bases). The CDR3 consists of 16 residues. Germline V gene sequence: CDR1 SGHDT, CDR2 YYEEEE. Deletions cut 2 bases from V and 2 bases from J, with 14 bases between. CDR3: CASSLQRTATYNEQFF. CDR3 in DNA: TGTGCCAGCAGCTTACAACGGACAGCTACCTACAATGAGCAGTTCTTC.

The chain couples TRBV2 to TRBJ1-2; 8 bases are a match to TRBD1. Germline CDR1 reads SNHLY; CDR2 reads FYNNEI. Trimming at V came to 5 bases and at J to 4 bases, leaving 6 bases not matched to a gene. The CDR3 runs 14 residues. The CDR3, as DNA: TGTGCCAGCAGTAAGACAGGGGATGTCTATGGCTACACCTTC. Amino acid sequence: CASSKTGDVYGYTF. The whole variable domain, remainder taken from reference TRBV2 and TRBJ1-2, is EPEVTQTPSHQVTQMGQEVILRCVPISNHLYFYWYRQILGQKVEFLVSFYNNEISEKSEIFDDQFSVERPDGSNFTLKIRSTKLEDSAMYFCASSKTGDVYGYTFGSGTRLTVV.

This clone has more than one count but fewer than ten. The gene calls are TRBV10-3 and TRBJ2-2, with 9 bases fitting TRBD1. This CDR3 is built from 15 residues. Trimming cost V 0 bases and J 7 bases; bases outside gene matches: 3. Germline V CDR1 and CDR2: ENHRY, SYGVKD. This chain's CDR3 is CAISESGTGSGELFF. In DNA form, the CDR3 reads TGTGCCATCAGTGAGTCGGGGACAGGGAGCGGGGAGCTGTTTTTT.